This TCR beta chain was sequenced during a study of blood T cell repertoires in COVID-19. About the research overall: There were acute and convalescent COVID-19 samples, and they came from the United States, Italy and Spain. Sample material is recorded as cDNA or gDNA derived from T cells, B-cell-depleted T cells, or PBMCs.

Germline V gene lookup returns CDR1 SGDLS and CDR2 YYNGEE. J gave up 5 bases and V 4 bases, and 6 bases lay outside the gene matches. This CDR3 spans 14 amino acids. Per the authors' pipeline: The authors estimated nucleated cell counts from reference gene primer amplification. Repertoires were generated with immunoSEQ multiplex PCR, while TCRdb's copy carries only in-frame clones and drops some. The V and J calls and clone size were taken over from that table, and D and trimming were inferred from the DNA. Here the sample spans over 100,000 clones, around four fifths being singletons. The V and J genes are TRBV9 and TRBJ2-3; 8 nucleotides align to TRBD2. The origin of this receptor is a woman in her 70s with acute or convalescent COVID-19. Sequenced material: peripheral blood. This CDR3 is CASSIGTSQDTQYF. The CDR3 DNA reads as TGTGCCAGCAGCATAGGGACTAGTCAAGATACGCAGTATTTT.